This T cell receptor (beta chain) was retrieved from a study of OX40 agonist ivuxolimab in advanced cancers. Overall study results and limits: Among T cells, CD8+ cells averaged more expanded clones than CD4+ cells.

About this clone: The antigen is undetermined.

Germline CDR1 and CDR2: GTSNPN and SVGIG (reference sequence). The CDR3 loop spans 14 amino acids. Trimming shortened V by 4 bases and J by 4 bases, and 17 bases separated the two germline ends. Libraries were prepared by immunoSEQ multiplex PCR; TCRdb keeps only in-frame clonotypes and omits some of them. The sample comprises approximately 57,000 clones, around 90% of which are singletons, and approximately 12% rests with the top ten. This chain joins TRBV30 and TRBJ2-7, with a tentative D call TRBD2 (6 bases). This receptor was identified in an adult with an advanced solid tumor such as melanoma, head and neck, liver or kidney cancer. The material sequenced was CD4+ or CD8+ T cells sorted from blood, taken in a trial of the OX40 agonist ivuxolimab. In nucleotides, the CDR3 is TGTGCCTGGACCCGCCGGGAGAAGACATACGAGCAGTACGTC. Its translation: CAWTRREKTYEQYV.